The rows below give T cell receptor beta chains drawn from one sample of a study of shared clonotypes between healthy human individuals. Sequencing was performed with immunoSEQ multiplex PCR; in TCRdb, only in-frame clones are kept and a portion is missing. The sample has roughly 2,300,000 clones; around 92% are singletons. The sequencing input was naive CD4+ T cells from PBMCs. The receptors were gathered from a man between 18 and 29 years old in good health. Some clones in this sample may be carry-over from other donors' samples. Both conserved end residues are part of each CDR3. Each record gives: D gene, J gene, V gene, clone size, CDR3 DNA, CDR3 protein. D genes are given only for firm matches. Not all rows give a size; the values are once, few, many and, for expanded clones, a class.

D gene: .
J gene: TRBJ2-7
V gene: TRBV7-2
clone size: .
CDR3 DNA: TGTGCCAGCAGCCTACGGAGGGTGGGAGTGGACGAGCAGTACTTC
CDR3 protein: CASSLRRVGVDEQYF

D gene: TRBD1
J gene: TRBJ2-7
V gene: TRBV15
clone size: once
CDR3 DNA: TGTGCCACCAGCTCCGGGACAGCGCCCTCCTACGAGCAGTACTTC
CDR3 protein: CATSSGTAPSYEQYF

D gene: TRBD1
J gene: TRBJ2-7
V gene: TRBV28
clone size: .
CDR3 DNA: TGTGCCAGCAGTCAATCCGGGACAGGAGCCTACGAGCAGTACTTC
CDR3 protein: CASSQSGTGAYEQYF

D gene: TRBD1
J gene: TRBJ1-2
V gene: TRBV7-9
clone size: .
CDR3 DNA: TGTGCCAGCAGATCACAGGGGAACTCTGGCTACACCTTC
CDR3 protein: CASRSQGNSGYTF

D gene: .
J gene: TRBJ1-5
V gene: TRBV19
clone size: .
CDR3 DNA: TGTGCCAGTAGTCTATCCCCCGGGGGCAGACAGCCCCAGCATTTT
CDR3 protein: CASSLSPGGRQPQHF

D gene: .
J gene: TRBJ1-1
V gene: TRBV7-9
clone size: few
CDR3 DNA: TGTGCCAGCAGCCAAAAGCAGCTGAACACTGAAGCTTTCTTT
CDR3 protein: CASSQKQLNTEAFF

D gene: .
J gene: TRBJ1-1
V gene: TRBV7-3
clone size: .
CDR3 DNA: TGTGCCAGCAGCCCCCGGGGAAGGACTGAAGCTTTCTTT
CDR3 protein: CASSPRGRTEAFF

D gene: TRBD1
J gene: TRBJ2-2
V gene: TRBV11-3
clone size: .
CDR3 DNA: TGTGCCAGCAGCTTAGGGGACAGGGTGAACACCGGGGAGCTGTTTTTT
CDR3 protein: CASSLGDRVNTGELFF

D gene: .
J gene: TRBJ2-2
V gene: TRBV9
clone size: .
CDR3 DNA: TGTGCCAGCAGCGTAGCTCCGCGACAGGAGAACACCGGGGAGCTGTTTTTT
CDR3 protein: CASSVAPRQENTGELFF

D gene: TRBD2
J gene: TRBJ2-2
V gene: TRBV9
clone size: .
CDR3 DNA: TGTGCCAGCAGCGTCAGCGGGAGGAGCACCGGGGAGCTGTTTTTT
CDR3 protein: CASSVSGRSTGELFF

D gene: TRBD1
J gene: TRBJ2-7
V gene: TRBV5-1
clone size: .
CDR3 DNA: TGCGCCAGCAGCCCCGGGACAGCCATCGGGGAGCAGTACTTC
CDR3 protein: CASSPGTAIGEQYF

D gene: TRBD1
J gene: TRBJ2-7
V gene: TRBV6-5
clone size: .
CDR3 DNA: TGTGCCAGCAGTTACGCCCACAGGGGAAACGAGCAGTACTTC
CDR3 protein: CASSYAHRGNEQYF

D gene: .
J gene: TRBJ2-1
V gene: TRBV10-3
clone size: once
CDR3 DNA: TGTGCCATCAGTGAGCCAGGAGGACTTCACCCGAGCTCCTACAATGAGCAGTTCTTC
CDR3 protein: CAISEPGGLHPSSYNEQFF

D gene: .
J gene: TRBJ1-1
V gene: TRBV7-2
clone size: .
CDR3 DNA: TGTGCCAGCAGCTTAACGGGGGACACTGAAGCTTTCTTT
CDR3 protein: CASSLTGDTEAFF

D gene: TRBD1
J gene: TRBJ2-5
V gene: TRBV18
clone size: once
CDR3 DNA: TGTGCCAGCTCAGACAGGGGGCGAGAGCAGTACTTC
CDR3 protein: CASSDRGREQYF

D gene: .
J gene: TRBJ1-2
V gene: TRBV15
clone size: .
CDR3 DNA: TGTGCCACCAGCATCGATCGGGGGGTGGCTTGGGGCTACACCTTC
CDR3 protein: CATSIDRGVAWGYTF

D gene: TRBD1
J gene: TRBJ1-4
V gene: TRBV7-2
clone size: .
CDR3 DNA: TGTGCCAGCAGCTTGGGGACAGGGAATGAAAAACTGTTTTTT
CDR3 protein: CASSLGTGNEKLFF

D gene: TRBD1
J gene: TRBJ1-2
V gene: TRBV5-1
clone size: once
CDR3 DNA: TGCGCCAGCAGCTTAGAAAGACAGGGCTATGGCTACACCTTC
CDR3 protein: CASSLERQGYGYTF

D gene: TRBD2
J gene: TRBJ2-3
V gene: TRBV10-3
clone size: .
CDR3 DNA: TGTGCCAGTGTCCTTGGGGGTAGCGGGACTGGGGGTACGCAGTATTTT
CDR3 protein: CASVLGGSGTGGTQYF

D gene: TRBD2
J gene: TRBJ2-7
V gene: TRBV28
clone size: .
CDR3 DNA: TGTGCCAGCAGTTTATGGGTGGCGGGAGGGCCAGGGGAGCAGTACTTC
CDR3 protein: CASSLWVAGGPGEQYF

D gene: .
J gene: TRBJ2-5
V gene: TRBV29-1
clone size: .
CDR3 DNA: TGCAGCGCCCTGGGGGGCACAGGGTTAAATCGGGAGACCCAGTACTTC
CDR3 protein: CSALGGTGLNRETQYF

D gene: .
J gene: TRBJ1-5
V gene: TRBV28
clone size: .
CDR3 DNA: TGTGCCAGCAGTTACAGCCTCCCAGGGCTCAAGGGCAATCAGCCCCAGCATTTT
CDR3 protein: CASSYSLPGLKGNQPQHF

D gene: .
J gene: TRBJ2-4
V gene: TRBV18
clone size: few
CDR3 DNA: TGTGCCAGCTCACCAGGAAGGGCAGATTTAGCCAAAAACATTCAGTACTTC
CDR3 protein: CASSPGRADLAKNIQYF

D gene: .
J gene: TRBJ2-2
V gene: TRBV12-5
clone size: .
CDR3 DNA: TGTGCTAGTGGTCCAAGCGGGTACACCGGGGAGCTGTTTTTT
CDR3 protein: CASGPSGYTGELFF

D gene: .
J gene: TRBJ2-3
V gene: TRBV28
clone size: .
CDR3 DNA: TGTGCCAGCAGTGTATATCGGGGTAAATCAGATACGCAGTATTTT
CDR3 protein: CASSVYRGKSDTQYF

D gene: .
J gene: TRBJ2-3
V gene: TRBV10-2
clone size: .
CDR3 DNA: TGCGCCAGCACCCGAGGGGTAGCGAAGGGAGATACGCAGTATTTT
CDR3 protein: CASTRGVAKGDTQYF

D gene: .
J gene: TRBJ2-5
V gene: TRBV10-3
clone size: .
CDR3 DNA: TGTGCCATCAGGGAGGGGGGCCAAGAGACCCAGTACTTC
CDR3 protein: CAIREGGQETQYF

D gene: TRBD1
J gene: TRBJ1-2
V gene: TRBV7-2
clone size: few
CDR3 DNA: TGTGCCAGCAGCAACAGGGGTGGCTATGGCTACACCTTC
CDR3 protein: CASSNRGGYGYTF

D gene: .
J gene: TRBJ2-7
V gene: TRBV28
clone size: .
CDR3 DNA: TGTGCCAGCAGATACGAGCAGTACTTC
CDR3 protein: CASRYEQYF

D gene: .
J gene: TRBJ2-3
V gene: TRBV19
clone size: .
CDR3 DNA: TGTGCCAGTAGTACCCTGGGAGCCGGCACAGATACGCAGTATTTT
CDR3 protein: CASSTLGAGTDTQYF

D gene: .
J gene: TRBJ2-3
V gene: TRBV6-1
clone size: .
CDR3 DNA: TGTGCCAGCAGTGAAGCGCTCTACACCCCCACAGATACGCAGTATTTT
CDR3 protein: CASSEALYTPTDTQYF

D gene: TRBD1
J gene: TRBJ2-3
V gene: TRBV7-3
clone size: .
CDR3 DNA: TGTGCCAGCAGCAAGACAGGGCAGTCAAATACGCAGTATTTT
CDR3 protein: CASSKTGQSNTQYF

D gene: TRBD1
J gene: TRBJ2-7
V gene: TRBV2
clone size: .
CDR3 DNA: TGTGCCAGCTCCCGGGACAGGGTCTACGAGCAGTACTTC
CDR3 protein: CASSRDRVYEQYF

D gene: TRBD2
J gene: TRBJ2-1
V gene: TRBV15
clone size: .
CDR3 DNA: TGTGCCACCAGCAGGGGAGGGACTAGCGGGACGCATGAGCAGTTCTTC
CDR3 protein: CATSRGGTSGTHEQFF

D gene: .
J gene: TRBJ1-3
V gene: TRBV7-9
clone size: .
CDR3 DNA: TGTGCCAGCGCAGGGGTCCCCTCTGGAAACACCATATATTTT
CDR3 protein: CASAGVPSGNTIYF

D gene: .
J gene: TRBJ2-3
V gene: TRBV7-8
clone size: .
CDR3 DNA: TGTGCCAGTGAGCCTCCGAGCGCGGATACGCAGTATTTT
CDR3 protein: CASEPPSADTQYF

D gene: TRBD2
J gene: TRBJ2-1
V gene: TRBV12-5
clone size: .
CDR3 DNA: TGTGCTAGTGGTTCCGTGCCGGACCCCCCTGCGGGGGTCTCCTACAATGAGCAGTTCTTC
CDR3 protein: CASGSVPDPPAGVSYNEQFF

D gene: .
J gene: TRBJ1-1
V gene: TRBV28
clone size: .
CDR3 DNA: TGTGCCAGCATAGGGTGGGAGGGAAGCACTGAAGCTTTCTTT
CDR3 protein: CASIGWEGSTEAFF

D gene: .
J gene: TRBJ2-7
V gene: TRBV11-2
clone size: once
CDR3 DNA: TGTGCCAGCAGCCTAGACGGGTTTGGCGAGCAGTACTTC
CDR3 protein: CASSLDGFGEQYF

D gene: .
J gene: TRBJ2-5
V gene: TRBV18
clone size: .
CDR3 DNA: TGTGCCAGCTCACCACCATCCTTTGGGACCCAGTACTTC
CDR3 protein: CASSPPSFGTQYF

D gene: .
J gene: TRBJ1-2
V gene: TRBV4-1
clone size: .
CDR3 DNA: TGCGCCAGCAGCCAAGACAGTAACTATGGCTACACCTTC
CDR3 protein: CASSQDSNYGYTF

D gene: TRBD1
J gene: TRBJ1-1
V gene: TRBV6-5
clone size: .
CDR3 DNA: TGTGCCAGCGGTAGACAGGGCATGAACACTGAAGCTTTCTTT
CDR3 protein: CASGRQGMNTEAFF

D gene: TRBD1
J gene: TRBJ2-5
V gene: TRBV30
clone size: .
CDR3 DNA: TGTGCCTGGAGCGCTAAAGCAGGGGGAGAGACCCAGTACTTC
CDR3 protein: CAWSAKAGGETQYF

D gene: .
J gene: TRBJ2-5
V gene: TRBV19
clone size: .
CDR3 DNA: TGTGCCAGTAGTACCAGGGAGATGGAGACCCAGTACTTC
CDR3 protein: CASSTREMETQYF

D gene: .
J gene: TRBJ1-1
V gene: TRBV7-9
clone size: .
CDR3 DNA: TGTGCCACCGGGGCCGAGGGGAGGACTGAAGCTTTCTTT
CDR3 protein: CATGAEGRTEAFF

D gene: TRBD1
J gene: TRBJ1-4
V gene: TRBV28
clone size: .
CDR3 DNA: TGTGCCATCGGGGGGACAGCCCCCGAAAAACTGTTTTTT
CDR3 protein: CAIGGTAPEKLFF

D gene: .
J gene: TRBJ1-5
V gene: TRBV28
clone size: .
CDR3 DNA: TGTGCCAGCAGTTTAACAGTCGGGGATCAGCCCCAGCATTTT
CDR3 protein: CASSLTVGDQPQHF

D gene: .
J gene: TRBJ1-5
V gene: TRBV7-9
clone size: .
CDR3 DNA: TGTGCCAGCAGCTCTTACGGGGATAGCAATCAGCCCCAGCATTTT
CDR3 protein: CASSSYGDSNQPQHF

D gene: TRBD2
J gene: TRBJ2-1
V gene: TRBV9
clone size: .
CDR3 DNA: TGTGCCAGCAGCCTGATACTAGCGGTTTGGAATGAGCAGTTCTTC
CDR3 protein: CASSLILAVWNEQFF